These 19 T cell receptor beta chains came from one sample sequenced in a study of T cells in Graves' hyperthyroidism and ophthalmopathy. There were TCR beta CDR3 regions amplified from RNA transcripts. Initially, a first-round RT-PCR of the TCR CDR3 employed the HTBI primer set. TCRdb passed the multiplex PCR reads through MiXCR, listing each CDR3 protein once. The sample carries approximately 600,000 distinct CDR3 sequences, 14% to 15% recorded once. The sequenced sample was blood. The receptors here all came from a middle-aged woman with Graves' ophthalmopathy.

The V gene is TRBV19, the J gene TRBJ1-2, with a weak D call TRBD1 (6 bases). Germline V gene sequence: CDR1 LNHDA, CDR2 SQIVND (reference sequence). V gave up 3 bases and J gave up 7 bases, with 12 bases separating them. CDR3 size: 13 residues. The CDR3 nucleotides read TGTGCCAGTAGTATTGAGGGGGGTGCTGGCTACACCTTC. It is translated as CASSIEGGAGYTF.

This clonotype was detected a few times. The genes are TRBV7-2 and TRBJ2-5; possibly TRBD1 for D (6 bases). V was shortened by 2 bases and J by 7 bases, with 17 bases between the two germline ends. CDR1 and CDR2 (germline): SGHTA, FQGNSA. This CDR3 comprises 15 residues. CDR3 sequence (DNA): TGTGCCAGCAGCTTATCAGGGGCAGGCCTCTGGACCCAGTACTTC. It translates to CASSLSGAGLWTQYF.

This rearrangement joins TRBV7-3 to TRBJ1-1; 9 nucleotides align to TRBD1. The CDR3 spans 15 residues. Trimming cost V 1 base and J 1 base; bases outside gene matches: 1. Germline V gene sequence: CDR1 SGHTA, CDR2 FQGTGA. CDR3 DNA: TGTGCCAGCAGCTTAATGGGACAGGGGAACACTGAAGCTTTCTTT. Translating gives CASSLMGQGNTEAFF.

The chain carries TRBV30 and TRBJ1-1; no reliable D call. The CDR3 covers 12 residues. Germline V lookup: CDR1 GTSNPN, CDR2 SVGIG (reference sequence). V was trimmed by 4 bases and J by 1 base, leaving 7 bases between them. Here the CDR3 reads CAWTWGNTEAFF. CDR3 sequence (DNA): TGTGCCTGGACCTGGGGGAACACTGAAGCTTTCTTT. Based on the CDR3 plus reference TRBV30 and TRBJ1-1, the full variable domain is SQTIHQWPATLVQPVGSPLSLECTVEGTSNPNLYWYRQAAGRGLQLLFYSVGIGQISSEVPQNLSASRPQDRQFILSSKKLLLSDSGFYLCAWTWGNTEAFFGQGTRLTVV.

This clonotype was picked up many times. This rearrangement joins TRBV12-3 or TRBV12-4 to TRBJ1-2; 8 bases match TRBD1. J was trimmed by 6 bases and V by 7 bases; bases with no gene match: 10. The CDR3 has 14 amino acids. CDR3 bases: TGTGCCAGCACCCTAGGACAGGGCGCAAATGGCTACACCTTC. Translated: CASTLGQGANGYTF.

This clonotype was seen a few times. The chain recombines TRBV3-1 with TRBJ2-5; 7 bases are a match to TRBD2. The ends lost 4 bases at V and 3 bases at J; junction bases unmatched: 11. There are 16 residues in the CDR3. Germline V gene data show CDR1 as LGHDT and CDR2 as YNNKEL (reference sequence). CDR3 protein: CASSLLLGGGEETQYF. Written as DNA, the CDR3 is TGTGCCAGCAGCCTCCTCTTGGGGGGAGGGGAAGAGACCCAGTACTTC.

This clonotype came up many times. The chain uses TRBV12-3 or TRBV12-4 and TRBJ2-7; tentatively, D is TRBD1 (5 bases). CDR3 length: 15 residues. V lost 3 bases, J lost 6 bases, and 18 bases lay in between. For the CDR3, the DNA is TGTGCCAGCAGTTTGTATTCCCGGCGAAGGGGCGAGCAGTACTTC. Residues: CASSLYSRRRGEQYF.

This clonotype was seen at least ten times. V and J are TRBV19 and TRBJ2-7; D tentatively reads TRBD1 or TRBD2 (5 bases each). Trimming pared 6 bases from V and 0 bases from J, leaving 15 bases between. CDR3 length equals 15 residues. In germline, CDR1 is LNHDA, CDR2 SQIVND (reference sequence). This CDR3 is CASREQDWGSYEQYF. In DNA, the CDR3 is TGTGCCAGTAGAGAACAGGACTGGGGCTCCTACGAGCAGTACTTC. The complete variable domain, with remaining parts taken from reference TRBV19 and TRBJ2-7, reads DGGITQSPKYLFRKEGQNVTLSCEQNLNHDAMYWYRQDPGQGLRLIYYSQIVNDFQKGDIAEGYSVSREKKESFPLTVTSAQKNPTAFYLCASREQDWGSYEQYFGPGTRLTVT.

This clonotype was found many times. J is TRBJ2-5 and V is TRBV19, with D possibly matching TRBD1 (6 bases). The CDR3 totals 14 residues. Trimming took off 6 bases at V and 0 bases at J, with 11 bases between the two ends. Per germline, CDR1 LNHDA and CDR2 SQIVND (reference sequence). The CDR3 DNA reads TGTGCCAGTAGACAGGGCCTTGACCAAGAGACCCAGTACTTC. Protein product: CASRQGLDQETQYF. The full variable domain, in which reference TRBV19 and TRBJ2-5 provide the parts outside the CDR3, is DGGITQSPKYLFRKEGQNVTLSCEQNLNHDAMYWYRQDPGQGLRLIYYSQIVNDFQKGDIAEGYSVSREKKESFPLTVTSAQKNPTAFYLCASRQGLDQETQYFGPGTRLLVL.

This clonotype was picked up one time. CDR3 nucleotides: TGCAGTGCCTGGGGACTAGCGGGAGGTAACGAGCAGTACTTC. Translated, it gives CSAWGLAGGNEQYF. The chain links TRBV20-1 to TRBJ2-7, with 15 bases aligning to TRBD2. Germline CDR1 DFQATT, CDR2 SNEGSKA (reference sequence). V lost 6 bases to trimming and J lost 5 bases; unmatched junction nucleotides: 5. The CDR3 sequence is 14 residues long.

The CDR3: CASSFGIAGMQETQYF. CDR3 nucleotide sequence: TGCGCCAGCAGCTTCGGAATAGCGGGAATGCAAGAGACCCAGTACTTC. This rearrangement joins TRBV5-1 to TRBJ2-5; 8 bases fit TRBD2. From germline, CDR1 is SGHRS and CDR2 YFSETQ. V lost 2 bases to trimming and J lost 2 bases; unmatched junction nucleotides: 8. The CDR3 is made up of 16 amino acids.

The table lists this clonotype with many counts. Written as DNA, the CDR3 is TGTGCCTGGAGTGCCTTGGGGGCGAACACTGAAGCTTTCTTT. Protein sequence: CAWSALGANTEAFF. V is TRBV30 and J is TRBJ1-1, with D perhaps TRBD1 (6 bases). Germline assignment: CDR1 GTSNPN and CDR2 SVGIG (reference sequence). The CDR3 runs 14 residues. With 1 base removed from V and 1 base from J, the gap between germline ends came to 10 bases.

This clonotype was seen a handful of times. J is TRBJ2-7 and V is TRBV19; 11 bases match TRBD1. The CDR3 has 13 residues. The V gene's germline CDR1 is LNHDA and CDR2 SQIVND (reference sequence). J lost 5 bases, V lost 3 bases, and 0 bases had no gene match. CDR3 region: CASSMDRGHEQYF. DNA for the CDR3: TGTGCCAGTAGTATGGACAGGGGGCACGAGCAGTACTTC.

The sample holds many counts of this clonotype. This chain joins TRBV30 and TRBJ1-6; D possibly corresponds to TRBD1 (5 bases). Trimming removed 0 bases from V and 10 bases from J, with 10 bases in between. CDR3 size: 13 residues. The germline gives CDR1 GTSNPN, CDR2 SVGIG (reference sequence). The CDR3 nucleotides read TGTGCCTGGAGTGTACAAGGGACCTCACCCCTCCACTTT. Protein: CAWSVQGTSPLHF.

In this sample, this clonotype turned up many times. The chain has TRBV12-3 or TRBV12-4 and TRBJ2-7; D remains ambiguous. V was trimmed by 6 bases and J by 4 bases, leaving 22 bases between them. This CDR3 contains 16 residues. CDR3 nucleotides: TGTGCCAGCAGCCTTGGCGGCCAACGAAGAGTATACGAGCAGTACTTC. Amino acids: CASSLGGQRRVYEQYF.

This clonotype was counted a few times. V usage is TRBV18 and J usage is TRBJ1-5; D is unclear. This CDR3 is 15 amino acids long. Germline CDR1 and CDR2: KGHSH and LQKENI. The V end was cut by 4 bases, the J end by 3 bases, with 13 bases between. The CDR3 spells CASSLLNQDNQPQHF. The CDR3 DNA sequence: TGTGCCAGCTCACTTTTGAATCAAGACAATCAGCCCCAGCATTTT.

The chain joins TRBV12-3 or TRBV12-4 to TRBJ2-7, with TRBD1 identical over 9 bases. V lost 5 bases and J lost 7; bases outside the gene matches: 6. CDR3 length equals 13 residues. DNA of the CDR3: TGTGCCAGCAGTCTTACGACAGGGGGGGAGCAGTACTTC. Translated: CASSLTTGGEQYF.

The chain has TRBV15 and TRBJ2-7; 8 positions agree with TRBD2. With V trimmed by 1 base and J by 6 bases, 5 bases remained unmatched. Germline CDR1 LNHNV, CDR2 YYDKDF (reference sequence). The CDR3 totals 14 residues. The CDR3 loop is CATSRGGLAPEQYF. In DNA form, the CDR3 reads TGTGCCACCAGCAGAGGAGGACTAGCCCCCGAGCAGTACTTC.

In its sample, this clonotype was seen many times. The rearrangement uses TRBV6-2 or TRBV6-3 and TRBJ2-7; TRBD2 is a possible D gene (5 bases). The CDR3 sequence is 13 residues long. Trimming shortened V by 2 bases and J by 8 bases, and 13 bases separated the two germline ends. The V gene's germline CDR1 is MNHEY and CDR2 SVGEGT. The CDR3: CASSYDGLRKQYF. CDR3 nucleotides: TGTGCCAGCAGTTACGACGGACTTCGGAAGCAGTACTTC.